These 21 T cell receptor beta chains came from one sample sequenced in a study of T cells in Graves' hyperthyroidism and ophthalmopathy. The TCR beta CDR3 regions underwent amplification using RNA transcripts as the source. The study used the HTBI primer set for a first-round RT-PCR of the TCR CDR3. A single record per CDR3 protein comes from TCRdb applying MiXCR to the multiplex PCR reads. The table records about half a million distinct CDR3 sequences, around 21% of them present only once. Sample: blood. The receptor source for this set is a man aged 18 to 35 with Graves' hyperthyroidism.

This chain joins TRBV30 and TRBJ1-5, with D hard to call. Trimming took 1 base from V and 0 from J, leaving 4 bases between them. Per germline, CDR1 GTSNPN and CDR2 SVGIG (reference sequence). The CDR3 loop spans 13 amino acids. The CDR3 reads CAWSENSNQPQHF. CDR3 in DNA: TGTGCCTGGAGTGAGAATAGCAATCAGCCCCAGCATTTT.

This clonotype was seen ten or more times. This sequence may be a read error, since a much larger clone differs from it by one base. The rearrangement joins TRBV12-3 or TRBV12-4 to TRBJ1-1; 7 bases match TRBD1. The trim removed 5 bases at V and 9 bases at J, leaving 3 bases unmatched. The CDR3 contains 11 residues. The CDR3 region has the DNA TGTGCCAGCAGTCAGGACAGGAAAGCTTTCTTT. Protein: CASSQDRKAFF.

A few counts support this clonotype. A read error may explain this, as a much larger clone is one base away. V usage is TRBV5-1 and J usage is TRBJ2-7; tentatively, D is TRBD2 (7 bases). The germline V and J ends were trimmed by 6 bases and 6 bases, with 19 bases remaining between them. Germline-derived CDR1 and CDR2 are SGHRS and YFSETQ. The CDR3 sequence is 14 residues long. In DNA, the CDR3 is TGCGCCAGCACCGTGGGACGGGGGGCGGCCGAGCAGTACTTC. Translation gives CASTVGRGAAEQYF.

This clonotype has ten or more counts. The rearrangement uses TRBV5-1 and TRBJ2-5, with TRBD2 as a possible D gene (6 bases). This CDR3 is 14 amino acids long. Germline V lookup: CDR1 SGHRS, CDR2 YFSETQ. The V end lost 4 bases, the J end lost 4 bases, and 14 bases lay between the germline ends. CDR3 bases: TGCGCCAGCAGCCTAGGGACTCCACGAGAGACCCAGTACTTC. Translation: CASSLGTPRETQYF.

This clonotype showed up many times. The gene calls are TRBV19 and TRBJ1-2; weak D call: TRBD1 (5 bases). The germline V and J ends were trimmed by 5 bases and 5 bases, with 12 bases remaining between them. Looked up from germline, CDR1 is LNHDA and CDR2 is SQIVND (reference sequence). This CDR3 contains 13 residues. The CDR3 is CASSPGRLYGYTF. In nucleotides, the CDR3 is TGTGCCAGTAGTCCGGGACGGCTGTATGGCTACACCTTC.

The CDR3 protein is CASSRDRNYEQYF. The CDR3 DNA reads as TGCGCCAGCAGCCGAGACAGAAACTACGAGCAGTACTTC. The chain employs TRBV5-1 and TRBJ2-7; TRBD1 is a possible D gene (5 bases). This CDR3 is built from 13 residues. In germline, CDR1 is SGHRS, CDR2 YFSETQ. V was shortened by 4 bases and J by 3 bases, with 11 bases between the two germline ends.

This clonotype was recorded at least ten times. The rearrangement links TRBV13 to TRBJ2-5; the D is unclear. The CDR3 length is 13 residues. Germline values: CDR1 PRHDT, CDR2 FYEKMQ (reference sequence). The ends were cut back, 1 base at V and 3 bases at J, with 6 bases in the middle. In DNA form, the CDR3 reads TGTGCCAGCAGCTTAGCCGCCAAAGAGACCCAGTACTTC. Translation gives CASSLAAKETQYF. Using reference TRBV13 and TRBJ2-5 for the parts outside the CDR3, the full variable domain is AAGVIQSPRHLIKEKRETATLKCYPIPRHDTVYWYQQGPGQDPQFLISFYEKMQSDKGSIPDRFSAQQFSDYHSELNMSSLELGDSALYFCASSLAAKETQYFGPGTRLLVL.

The CDR3 DNA reads TGTGCCATCGCGACGGCTGGGGCCAACGTCCTGACTTTC. Residues: CAIATAGANVLTF. V and J are TRBV10-3 and TRBJ2-6; no definite D call. The V end was cut by 8 bases, the J end by 2 bases, with 7 bases between. The germline V gene has CDR1 ENHRY and CDR2 SYGVKD. The length of the CDR3 is 13 residues.

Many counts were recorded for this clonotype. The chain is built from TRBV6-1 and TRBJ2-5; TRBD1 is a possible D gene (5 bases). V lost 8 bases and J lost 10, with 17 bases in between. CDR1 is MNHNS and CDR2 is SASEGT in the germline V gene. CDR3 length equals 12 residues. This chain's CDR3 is CASGALNGDQYF. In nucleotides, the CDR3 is TGTGCCAGCGGGGCGTTGAATGGTGACCAGTACTTC.

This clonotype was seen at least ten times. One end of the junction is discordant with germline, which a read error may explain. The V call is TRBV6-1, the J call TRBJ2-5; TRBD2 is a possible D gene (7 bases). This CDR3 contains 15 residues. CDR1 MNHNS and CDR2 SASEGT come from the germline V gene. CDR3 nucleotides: TGTGCCAGCAGTGTTCGGGGGGCCAAAACAGAGATCCAGTACTTC. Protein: CASSVRGAKTEIQYF.

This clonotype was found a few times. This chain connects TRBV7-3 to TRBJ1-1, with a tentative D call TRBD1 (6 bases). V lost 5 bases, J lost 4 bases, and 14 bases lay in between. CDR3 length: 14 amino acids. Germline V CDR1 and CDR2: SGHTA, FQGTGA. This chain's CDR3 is CASSPIGGGTEAFF. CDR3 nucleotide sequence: TGTGCCAGCAGCCCGATAGGGGGGGGCACTGAAGCTTTCTTT.

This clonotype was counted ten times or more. In DNA form, the CDR3 reads TGTGCCAGCTCTTGGGTTGGGGGTCACAATCAGCCCCAGCATTTT. Encoded protein: CASSWVGGHNQPQHF. The chain carries TRBV6-1 and TRBJ1-5; maybe TRBD1 (5 bases). Germline V gene data show CDR1 as MNHNS and CDR2 as SASEGT. Trimming left V 8 bases short and J 3 bases short, with 17 bases between. The CDR3 covers 15 residues.

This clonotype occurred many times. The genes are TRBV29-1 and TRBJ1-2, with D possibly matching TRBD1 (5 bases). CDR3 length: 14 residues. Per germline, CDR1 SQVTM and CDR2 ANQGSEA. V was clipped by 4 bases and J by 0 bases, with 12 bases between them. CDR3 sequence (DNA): TGCAGCGTTGTCTCCGGGGCTCCTAACTATGGCTACACCTTC. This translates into CSVVSGAPNYGYTF.

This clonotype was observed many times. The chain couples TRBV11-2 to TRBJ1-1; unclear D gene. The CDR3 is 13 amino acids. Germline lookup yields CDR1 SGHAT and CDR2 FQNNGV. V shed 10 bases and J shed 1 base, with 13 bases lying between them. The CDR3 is CATRRIGNTEAFF. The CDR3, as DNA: TGTGCCACCCGGAGAATCGGGAACACTGAAGCTTTCTTT. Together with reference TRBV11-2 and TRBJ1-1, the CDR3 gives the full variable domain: EAGVAQSPRYKIIEKRQSVAFWCNPISGHATLYWYQQILGQGPKLLIQFQNNGVVDDSQLPKDRFSAERLKGVDSTLKIQPAKLEDSAVYLCATRRIGNTEAFFGQGTRLTVV.

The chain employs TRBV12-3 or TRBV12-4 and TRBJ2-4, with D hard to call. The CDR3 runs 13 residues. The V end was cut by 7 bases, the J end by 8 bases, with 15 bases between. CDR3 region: CASTQEYSDIQYF. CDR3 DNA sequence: TGTGCCAGCACTCAGGAGTACAGTGACATTCAGTACTTC.

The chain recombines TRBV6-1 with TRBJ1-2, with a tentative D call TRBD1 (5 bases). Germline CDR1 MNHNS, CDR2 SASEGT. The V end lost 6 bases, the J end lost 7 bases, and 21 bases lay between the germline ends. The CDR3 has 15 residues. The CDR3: CASSAELGPQGGYTF. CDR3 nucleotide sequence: TGTGCCAGCAGCGCAGAGCTTGGGCCCCAGGGTGGCTACACCTTC.

CDR3 amino acids: CASRQQGVMNTEAFF. The CDR3 region has the DNA TGTGCCAGCAGACAGCAGGGGGTAATGAACACTGAAGCTTTCTTT. The rearrangement uses TRBV12-3 or TRBV12-4 and TRBJ1-1, with 7 nucleotides matching TRBD1. CDR3 size: 15 residues. V lost 6 bases and J lost 0; bases outside the gene matches: 7.

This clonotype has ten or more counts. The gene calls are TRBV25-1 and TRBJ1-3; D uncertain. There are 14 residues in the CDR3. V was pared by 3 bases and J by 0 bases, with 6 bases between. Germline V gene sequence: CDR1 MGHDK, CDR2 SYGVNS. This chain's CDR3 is CASSENLSGNTIYF. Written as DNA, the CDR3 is TGTGCCAGCAGTGAGAATCTCTCTGGAAACACCATATATTTT.

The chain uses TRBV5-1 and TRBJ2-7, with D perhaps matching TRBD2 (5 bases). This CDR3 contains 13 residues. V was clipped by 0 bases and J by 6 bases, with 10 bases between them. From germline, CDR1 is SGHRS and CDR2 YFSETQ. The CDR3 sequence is CASSLAMGSEQYF. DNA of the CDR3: TGCGCCAGCAGCTTGGCCATGGGGAGCGAGCAGTACTTC.

Written as DNA, the CDR3 is TGTGCCAGCAGTTACGACGGGACAGGGCTCTTGTGGACTGAAGCTTTCTTT. Amino acids: CASSYDGTGLLWTEAFF. J is TRBJ1-1 and V is TRBV6-5; 9 positions match TRBD1. The germline V gene encodes CDR1 MNHEY and CDR2 SVGAGI. The CDR3 loop spans 17 amino acids. The V and J ends lost 2 bases and 5 bases, in that order; junction bases with no gene match: 12.

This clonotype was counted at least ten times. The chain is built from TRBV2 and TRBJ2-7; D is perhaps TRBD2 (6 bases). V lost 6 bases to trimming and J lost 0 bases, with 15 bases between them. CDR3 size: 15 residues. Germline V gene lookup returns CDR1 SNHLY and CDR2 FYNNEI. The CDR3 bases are TGTGCCAGCAGGGGGGGTCAGTCTCCCTCCTACGAGCAGTACTTC. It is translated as CASRGGQSPSYEQYF.